Ten or more counts support the clone carrying this T cell receptor (beta chain). The antigen remains undetermined. The germline V gene has CDR1 MNHEY and CDR2 SVGEGT. Trimming cost V 6 bases and J 4 bases; bases outside gene matches: 5. CDR3 length: 13 residues. This sample stems from a study of molecular identifiers for immune sequencing clone quantification. Source material for naive CD8 libraries was roughly 18,000 to 1,100,000 sorted cells, with 10%, 30% or 50% RNA. Study-level points and caveats: Effector cells kept over 97% of their molecules in clones above 20 RNA copies, while naive cells kept under 1% there.

One entry per CDR3 protein, called by TCRdb with MiXCR from the PCR reads. In the table there are about half a million distinct CDR3 sequences, about 20% of which are singletons. Sequenced sample: naive CD8+ T cells from blood, with Jurkat cell RNA spiked in. Indicated subset: FACS-sorted CD8+CD4-CCR7+CD45RA+ naive T cells. V gene TRBV6-2 or TRBV6-3 combines with J gene TRBJ1-2; 7 nucleotides line up with TRBD1. This clonotype originated in a human donor in good health. Some libraries in this study had Jurkat cell RNA spiked in. The CDR3 region has the DNA TGTGCCAGCAGCCCGGGACAGCTCTATGGCTACACCTTC. Its translation: CASSPGQLYGYTF.